Below, 6 T cell receptor beta chains from the same sample are listed, as sequenced in a study of blood T cell repertoires in COVID-19. Some clones are missing from TCRdb's copy, which holds only in-frame ones; the method was immunoSEQ multiplex PCR. The table shows roughly 71,000 clones, with under 90% occurring only once. The specimen was peripheral blood. These receptors originate from a man between 65 and 85 years old who had recovered from COVID-19.

The V gene is TRBV6-2 or TRBV6-3, the J gene TRBJ2-2, with unresolved D. Between the trimmed V and J ends, which lost 5 bases and 6 bases, there was a span of 7 bases. This CDR3 is 12 amino acids long. Germline V lookup: CDR1 MNHEY, CDR2 SVGEGT. CDR3 sequence (DNA): TGTGCCAGCAGTCGAGTCTCCGGGGAGCTGTTTTTT. It is translated as CASSRVSGELFF.

This clone was observed a handful of times. The gene calls are TRBV28 and TRBJ2-2; 8 nucleotides align to TRBD2. J gave up 3 bases and V 5 bases, and 8 bases lay outside the gene matches. CDR3 size: 16 residues. Germline V gene lookup returns CDR1 MDHEN and CDR2 SYDVKM. CDR3 DNA sequence: TGTGCCAGCAGTCCTCAGCGGGAGTTGTACACCGGGGAGCTGTTTTTT. Translation gives CASSPQRELYTGELFF.

This clone has just one count. The chain combines TRBV10-3 with TRBJ1-5; D is unclear. Deletions cut 6 bases from V and 7 bases from J, with 10 bases between. Germline values: CDR1 ENHRY, CDR2 SYGVKD. The CDR3 runs to 12 residues. Written as DNA, the CDR3 is TGTGCCATCAGCCAGGCCCAGCAGCCCCAGCATTTT. It translates to CAISQAQQPQHF.

The chain is built from TRBV24-1 and TRBJ1-5; no reliable D call. Germline assignment: CDR1 KGHDR and CDR2 SFDVKD. The V and J ends lost 4 bases and 6 bases respectively, with 18 bases between them. The CDR3 spans 16 residues. Written as DNA, the CDR3 is TGTGCCACCAGTGACCACACACCGGGAGGATTTCAGCCCCAGCATTTT. Translation gives CATSDHTPGGFQPQHF.

The gene calls are TRBV9 and TRBJ1-2; TRBD1 matches at 8 bases. This CDR3 comprises 15 residues. With V trimmed by 3 bases and J by 0 bases, 4 bases remained unmatched. Germline V gene data show CDR1 as SGDLS and CDR2 as YYNGEE. CDR3 sequence: CASSAPGGSNYGYTF. CDR3 sequence (DNA): TGTGCCAGCAGCGCCCCAGGGGGCTCTAACTATGGCTACACCTTC. Combining the CDR3 with reference TRBV9 and TRBJ1-2 gives the whole variable domain DSGVTQTPKHLITATGQRVTLRCSPRSGDLSVYWYQQSLDQGLQFLIQYYNGEERAKGNILERFSAQQFPDLHSELNLSSLELGDSALYFCASSAPGGSNYGYTFGSGTRLTVV.

This clone was observed once. The chain combines TRBV5-1 with TRBJ2-1, with D maybe TRBD2 (6 bases). The V and J ends lost 0 bases and 12 bases respectively, with 19 bases between them. The CDR3 extends over 15 amino acids. Germline V lookup: CDR1 SGHRS, CDR2 YFSETQ. CDR3 region: CASSLGPEEGRRQFF. The CDR3, as DNA: TGCGCCAGCAGCTTGGGGCCGGAGGAGGGGCGGCGGCAGTTCTTC. Using reference TRBV5-1 and TRBJ2-1 for the parts outside the CDR3, the full variable domain is KAGVTQTPRYLIKTRGQQVTLSCSPISGHRSVSWYQQTPGQGLQFLFEYFSETQRNKGNFPGRFSGRQFSNSRSEMNVSTLELGDSALYLCASSLGPEEGRRQFFGPGTRLTVL.